The 4 T cell receptor beta chains below come from one sample, sequenced in a study of blood T cell repertoires in COVID-19. Here immunoSEQ multiplex PCR was the method, and the copy in TCRdb shows in-frame clones only, minus some. Here the sample spans 110,000 or so clones, approximately 79% being singletons. Sequenced input: peripheral blood. Source of these receptors: a man aged 50 to 59 with acute or convalescent COVID-19.

This clone turned up a few times. The gene calls are TRBV12-3 or TRBV12-4 and TRBJ2-1; 7 nucleotides agree with TRBD2. Trimming took 1 base from V and 13 from J; bases not matched to a gene: 4. The CDR3 runs 12 residues. CDR3 in DNA: TGTGCCAGCAGTTTAGGGTCGGGGGGACAGTTCTTC. Translating it yields CASSLGSGGQFF.

The chain couples TRBV9 to TRBJ2-2; no definite D call. This CDR3 spans 14 amino acids. The germline gives CDR1 SGDLS, CDR2 YYNGEE. Between the trimmed V and J ends, which lost 0 bases and 5 bases, there was a span of 8 bases. The DNA of the CDR3 is TGTGCCAGCAGCGTAGCCAGGATAACCGGGGAGCTGTTTTTT. Its translation is CASSVARITGELFF.

The rearrangement joins TRBV15 to TRBJ1-2; weak D call: TRBD1 (5 bases). The germline gives CDR1 LNHNV, CDR2 YYDKDF (reference sequence). V lost 0 bases to trimming and J lost 8 bases, with 19 bases between them. The CDR3 contains 16 residues. The CDR3 DNA follows: TGTGCCACCAGCAGAGATCGGGGAGGTGGGGGTGGAGGCTACACCTTC. Translated: CATSRDRGGGGGGYTF.

The chain combines TRBV14 with TRBJ1-1; TRBD1 might be the D (5 bases). CDR1 and CDR2 from the germline V gene are SGHDN and FVKESK. The V end was cut by 5 bases, the J end by 1 base, with 8 bases between. The CDR3 spans 13 residues. The CDR3 nucleotides are TGTGCCAGCAGCTGGGACTGGAACACTGAAGCTTTCTTT. The encoded protein is CASSWDWNTEAFF. The full variable domain, with the rest looked up from reference TRBV14 and TRBJ1-1, is EAGVTQFPSHSVIEKGQTVTLRCDPISGHDNLYWYRRVMGKEIKFLLHFVKESKQDESGMPNNRFLAERTGGTYSTLKVQPAELEDSGVYFCASSWDWNTEAFFGQGTRLTVV.